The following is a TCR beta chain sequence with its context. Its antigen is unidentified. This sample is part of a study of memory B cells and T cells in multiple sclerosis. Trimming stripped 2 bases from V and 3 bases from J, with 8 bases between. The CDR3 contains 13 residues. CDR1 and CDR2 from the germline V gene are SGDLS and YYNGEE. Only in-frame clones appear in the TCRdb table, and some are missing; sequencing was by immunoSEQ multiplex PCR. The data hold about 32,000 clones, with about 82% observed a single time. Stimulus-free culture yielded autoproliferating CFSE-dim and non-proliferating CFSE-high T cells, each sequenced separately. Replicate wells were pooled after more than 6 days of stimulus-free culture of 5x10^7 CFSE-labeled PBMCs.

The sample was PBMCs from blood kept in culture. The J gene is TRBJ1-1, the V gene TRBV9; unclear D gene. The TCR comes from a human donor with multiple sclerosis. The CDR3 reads CASSVGKDTEAFF. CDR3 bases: TGTGCCAGCAGCGTGGGTAAGGACACTGAAGCTTTCTTT.